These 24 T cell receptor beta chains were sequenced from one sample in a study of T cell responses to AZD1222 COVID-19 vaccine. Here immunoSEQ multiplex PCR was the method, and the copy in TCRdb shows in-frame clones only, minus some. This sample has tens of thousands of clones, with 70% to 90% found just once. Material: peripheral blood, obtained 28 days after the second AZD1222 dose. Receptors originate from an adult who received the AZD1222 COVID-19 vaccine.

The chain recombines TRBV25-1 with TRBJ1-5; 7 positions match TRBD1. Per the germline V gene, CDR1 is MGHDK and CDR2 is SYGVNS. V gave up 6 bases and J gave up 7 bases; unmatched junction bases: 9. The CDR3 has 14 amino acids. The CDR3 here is CASSQTGFGQPQHF. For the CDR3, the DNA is TGTGCCAGCAGCCAGACAGGGTTCGGACAGCCCCAGCATTTT.

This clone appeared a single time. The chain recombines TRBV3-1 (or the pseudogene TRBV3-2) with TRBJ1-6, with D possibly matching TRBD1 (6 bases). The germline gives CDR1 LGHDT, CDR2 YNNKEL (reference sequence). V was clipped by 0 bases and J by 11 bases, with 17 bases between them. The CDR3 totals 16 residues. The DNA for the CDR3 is TGTGCCAGCAGCCAAGAAGGTGCCGGGGCAGGGGCACCCCTCCACTTT. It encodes CASSQEGAGAGAPLHF.

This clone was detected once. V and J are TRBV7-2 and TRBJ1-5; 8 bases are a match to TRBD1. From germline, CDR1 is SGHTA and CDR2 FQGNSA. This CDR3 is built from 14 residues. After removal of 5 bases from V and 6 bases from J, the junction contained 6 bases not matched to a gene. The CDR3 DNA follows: TGTGCCAGCAGCCTCGGACAGGGTGTTCAGCCCCAGCATTTT. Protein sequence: CASSLGQGVQPQHF. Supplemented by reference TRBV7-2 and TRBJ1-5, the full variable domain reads GAGVSQSPSNKVTEKGKDVELRCDPISGHTALYWYRQSLGQGLEFLIYFQGNSAPDKSGLPSDRFSAERTGGSVSTLTIQRTQQEDSAVYLCASSLGQGVQPQHFGDGTRLSIL.

The CDR3 nucleotides read TGTGCCAGCAGCCAACAGGGACAGCAAAACCAAGAGACCCAGTACTTC. The encoded protein is CASSQQGQQNQETQYF. V gene TRBV4-2 combines with J gene TRBJ2-5, with 7 bases matching TRBD1. J was trimmed by 0 bases and V by 2 bases; bases with no gene match: 6. This CDR3 contains 16 residues. CDR1 and CDR2 (germline): LGHNA, YNFKEQ.

The CDR3 DNA follows: TGTGCCAGCTCACCACCGGCGACAGTTAAACCCTACGAGCAGTACTTC. Its translation: CASSPPATVKPYEQYF. The rearrangement uses TRBV18 and TRBJ2-7; TRBD1 is a possible D gene (5 bases). Looked up from germline, CDR1 is KGHSH and CDR2 is LQKENI. The V end lost 0 bases, the J end lost 2 bases, and 14 bases lay between the germline ends. The CDR3 runs to 16 residues. Supplemented by reference TRBV18 and TRBJ2-7, the full variable domain reads NAGVMQNPRHLVRRRGQEARLRCSPMKGHSHVYWYRQLPEEGLKFMVYLQKENIIDESGMPKERFSAEFPKEGPSILRIQQVVRGDSAAYFCASSPPATVKPYEQYFGPGTRLTVT.

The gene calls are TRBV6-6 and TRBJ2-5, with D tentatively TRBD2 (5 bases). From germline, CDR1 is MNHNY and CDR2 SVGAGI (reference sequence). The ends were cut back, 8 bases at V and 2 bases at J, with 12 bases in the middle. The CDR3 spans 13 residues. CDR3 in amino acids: CASDLGRQETQYF. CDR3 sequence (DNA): TGTGCCAGCGATCTAGGGAGACAAGAGACCCAGTACTTC.

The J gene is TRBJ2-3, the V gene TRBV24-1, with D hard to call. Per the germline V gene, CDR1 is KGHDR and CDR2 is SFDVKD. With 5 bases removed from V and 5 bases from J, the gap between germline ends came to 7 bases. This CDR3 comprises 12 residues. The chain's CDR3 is CATSGPVDTQYF. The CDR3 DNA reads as TGTGCCACCAGTGGCCCGGTAGATACGCAGTATTTT.

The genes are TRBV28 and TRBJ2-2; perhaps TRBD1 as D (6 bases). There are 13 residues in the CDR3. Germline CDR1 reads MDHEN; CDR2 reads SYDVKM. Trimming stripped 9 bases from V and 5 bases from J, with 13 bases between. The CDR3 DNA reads TGTGCCAGTGTGCAGGGGTGGACCGGGGAGCTGTTTTTT. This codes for CASVQGWTGELFF.

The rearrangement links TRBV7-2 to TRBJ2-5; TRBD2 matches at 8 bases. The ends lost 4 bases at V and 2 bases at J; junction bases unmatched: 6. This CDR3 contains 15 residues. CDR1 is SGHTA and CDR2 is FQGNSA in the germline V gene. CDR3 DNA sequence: TGTGCCAGCAGCTACGGGGGGGCGGGACAAGAGACCCAGTACTTC. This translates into CASSYGGAGQETQYF.

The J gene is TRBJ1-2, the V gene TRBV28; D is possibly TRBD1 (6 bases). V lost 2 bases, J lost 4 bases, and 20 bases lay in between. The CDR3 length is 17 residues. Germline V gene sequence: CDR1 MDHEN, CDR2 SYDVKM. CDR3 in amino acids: CASSLNRESSNIYGYTF. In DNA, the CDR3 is TGTGCCAGCAGTTTAAACAGGGAGAGCTCCAACATCTATGGCTACACCTTC.

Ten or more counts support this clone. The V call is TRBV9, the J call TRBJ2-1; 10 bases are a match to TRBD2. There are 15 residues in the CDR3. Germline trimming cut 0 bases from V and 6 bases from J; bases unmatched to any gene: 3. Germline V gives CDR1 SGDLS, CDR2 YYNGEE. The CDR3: CASSVAPSGSNEQFF. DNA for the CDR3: TGTGCCAGCAGCGTAGCTCCTAGCGGGAGCAATGAGCAGTTCTTC.

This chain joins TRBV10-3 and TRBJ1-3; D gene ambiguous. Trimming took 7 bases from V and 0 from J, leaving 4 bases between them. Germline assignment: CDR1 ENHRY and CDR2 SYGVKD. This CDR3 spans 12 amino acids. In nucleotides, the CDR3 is TGTGCCATCACAGGCTCTGGAAACACCATATATTTT. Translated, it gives CAITGSGNTIYF.

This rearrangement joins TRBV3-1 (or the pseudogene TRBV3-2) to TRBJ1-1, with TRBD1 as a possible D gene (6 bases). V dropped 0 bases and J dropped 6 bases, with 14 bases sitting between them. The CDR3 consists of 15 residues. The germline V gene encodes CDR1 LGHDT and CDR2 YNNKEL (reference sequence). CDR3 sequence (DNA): TGTGCCAGCAGCCAAGAATCGCCCGGGGGCCCTGAAGCTTTCTTT. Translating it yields CASSQESPGGPEAFF.

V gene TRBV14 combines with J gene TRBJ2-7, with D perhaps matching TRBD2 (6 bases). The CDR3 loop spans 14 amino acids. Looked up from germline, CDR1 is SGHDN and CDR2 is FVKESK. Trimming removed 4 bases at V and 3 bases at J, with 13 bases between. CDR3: CASSPPPGGYEQYF. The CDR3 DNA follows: TGTGCCAGCAGCCCACCCCCCGGGGGCTACGAGCAGTACTTC.

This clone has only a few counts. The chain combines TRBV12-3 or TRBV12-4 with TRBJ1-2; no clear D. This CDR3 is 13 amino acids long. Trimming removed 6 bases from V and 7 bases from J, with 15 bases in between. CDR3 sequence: CASSRPPDRGYTF. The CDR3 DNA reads TGTGCCAGCAGCCGCCCCCCGGACCGTGGCTACACCTTC.

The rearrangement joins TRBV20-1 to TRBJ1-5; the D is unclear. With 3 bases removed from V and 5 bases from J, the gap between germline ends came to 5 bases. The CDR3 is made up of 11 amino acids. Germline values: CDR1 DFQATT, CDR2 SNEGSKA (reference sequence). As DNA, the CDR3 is TGCAGTGCTAGCAAGGATCAGCCCCAGCATTTT. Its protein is CSASKDQPQHF.

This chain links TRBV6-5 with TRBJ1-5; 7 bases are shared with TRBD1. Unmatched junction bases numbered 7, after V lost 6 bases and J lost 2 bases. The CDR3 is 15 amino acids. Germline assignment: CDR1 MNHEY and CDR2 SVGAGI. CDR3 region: CASSKTGTGNQPQHF. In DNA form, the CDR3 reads TGTGCCAGCAGCAAGACCGGGACAGGCAATCAGCCCCAGCATTTT.

DNA of the CDR3: TGTGCCAGCACTTTGGGGGTTTTCTATGGCTACACCTTC. This codes for CASTLGVFYGYTF. This chain joins TRBV12-3 or TRBV12-4 and TRBJ1-2, with D possibly being TRBD1 (5 bases). V lost 7 bases and J lost 4, with 13 bases in between. This CDR3 is built from 13 residues.

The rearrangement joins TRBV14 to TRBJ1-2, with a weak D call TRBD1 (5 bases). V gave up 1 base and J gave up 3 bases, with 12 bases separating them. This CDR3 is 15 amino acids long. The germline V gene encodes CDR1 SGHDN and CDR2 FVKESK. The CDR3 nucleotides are TGTGCCAGCAGCCAAGGAAGTCCGGGGGACTATGGCTACACCTTC. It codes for CASSQGSPGDYGYTF.

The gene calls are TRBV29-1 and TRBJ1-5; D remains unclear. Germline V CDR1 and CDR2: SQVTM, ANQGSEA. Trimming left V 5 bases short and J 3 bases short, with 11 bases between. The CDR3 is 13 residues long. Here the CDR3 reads CSVRQEHNQPQHF. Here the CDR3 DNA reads TGCAGCGTTCGGCAGGAACACAATCAGCCCCAGCATTTT.

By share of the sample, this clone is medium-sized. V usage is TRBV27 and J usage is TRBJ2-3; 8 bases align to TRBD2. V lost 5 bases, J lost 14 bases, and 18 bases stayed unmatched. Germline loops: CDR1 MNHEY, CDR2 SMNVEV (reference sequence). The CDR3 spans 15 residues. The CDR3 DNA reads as TGTGCCAGCAGTCCACCCGCCAGCGGGGGCCACCCCCCGTATTTT. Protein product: CASSPPASGGHPPYF.

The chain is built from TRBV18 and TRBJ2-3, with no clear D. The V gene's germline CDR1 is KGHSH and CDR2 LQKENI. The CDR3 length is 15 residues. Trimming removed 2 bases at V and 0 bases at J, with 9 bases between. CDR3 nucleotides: TGTGCCAGCTCACCAGACCTAGTCAGCACAGATACGCAGTATTTT. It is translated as CASSPDLVSTDTQYF.

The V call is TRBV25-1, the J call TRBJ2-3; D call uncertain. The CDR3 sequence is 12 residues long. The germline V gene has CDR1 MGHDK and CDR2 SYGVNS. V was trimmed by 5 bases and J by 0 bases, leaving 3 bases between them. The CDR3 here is CASSTSTDTQYF. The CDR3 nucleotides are TGTGCCAGCAGTACCAGCACAGATACGCAGTATTTT. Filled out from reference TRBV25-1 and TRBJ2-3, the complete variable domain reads EADIYQTPRYLVIGTGKKITLECSQTMGHDKMYWYQQDPGMELHLIHYSYGVNSTEKGDLSSESTVSRIRTEHFPLTLESARPSHTSQYLCASSTSTDTQYFGPGTRLTVL.

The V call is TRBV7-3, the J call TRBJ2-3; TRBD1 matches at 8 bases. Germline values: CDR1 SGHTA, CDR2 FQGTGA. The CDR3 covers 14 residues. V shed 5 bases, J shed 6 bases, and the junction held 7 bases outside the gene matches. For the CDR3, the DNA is TGTGCCAGCAGCCGTGGACAGGGAGCGGATACGCAGTATTTT. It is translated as CASSRGQGADTQYF.